This T cell receptor (beta chain) stems from a study of blood T cell repertoires in COVID-19. About the research overall: Donors in the United States, Italy and Spain gave samples during acute or convalescent COVID-19. Sample material is recorded as cDNA or gDNA derived from T cells, B-cell-depleted T cells, or PBMCs.

The authors' processing: Estimated nucleated cell counts came from reference gene primer amplification. Generated by immunoSEQ multiplex PCR, the TCRdb table keeps only in-frame clones and is missing some. V and J calls and clone size are those listed in that table; D and trimming were worked out from the DNA. The table lists roughly 6,600 clones, roughly nine tenths of them singletons. Germline V gene data show CDR1 as WSHSY and CDR2 as SAAADI. This CDR3 contains 15 residues. The V gene lost 2 bases and the J gene lost 9 bases, with 17 bases spanning the gap. The V and J genes are TRBV10-2 and TRBJ2-1; a weak D match, TRBD1 (6 bases). The sequenced sample consisted of peripheral blood. This TCR was recovered from a human donor in a cohort sampled during active COVID-19. The donor label of this sample is uncertain. DNA of the CDR3: TGCGCCAGCAGTGAGGGGAACAGGGCAATTGGTGAGCAGTTCTTC. Protein sequence: CASSEGNRAIGEQFF.